This T cell receptor (beta chain) emerged from a study of PD-1 blockade in classical Hodgkin lymphoma. Overall study: A 3 mg/kg intravenous dose of nivolumab was received by patients every 2 weeks. Overall study findings and caveats: CD4+ TCR diversity, unlike CD8+, rose significantly by C4D1. Patients newly diagnosed and complete responders had comparable baseline diversity.

Time point described: cycle 4 day 1 (C4D1), after less than 7 weeks of nivolumab. Each patient's relapse followed autologous stem cell transplantation, and brentuximab vedotin exposure varied. Magnetic negative selection, applied to thawed PBMCs, was used to isolate the CD8+ T cells. Patients showed best responses of complete response, partial response or progressive disease. On this clone itself: Its antigen remains unknown.

This CDR3 has 13 amino acids. Per germline, CDR1 MNHEY and CDR2 SMNVEV (reference sequence). The V end lost 5 bases, the J end lost 5 bases, and 12 bases lay between the germline ends. Assay: immunoSEQ multiplex PCR; the TCRdb copy retains only in-frame clones and omits some. The sample contains about 20,000 clones, approximately 88% of which appear only once. V is TRBV27 and J is TRBJ2-5; no firm D call. Sequenced material: CD8+ T cells from blood, taken before the fourth cycle of nivolumab. The receptor was isolated from a human donor with classical Hodgkin lymphoma. The CDR3 coding sequence is TGTGCCAGCAGTCCCCCTTCCCTCGAGACCCAGTACTTC. Its translation is CASSPPSLETQYF.